A single T cell receptor (beta chain) is shown here with its context. These data come from a study of blood T cell repertoires in COVID-19. Study details: There were acute and convalescent COVID-19 samples, and they came from the United States, Italy and Spain.

The study recruited people aged roughly 18 to 95 years across roughly 23 US areas. Exposed enrollees encountered a COVID-19 case at some point within 2 weeks before study entry. Measured with immunoSEQ multiplex PCR; TCRdb has only the in-frame clones, and not every one. The table lists 120,000 to 150,000 clones, approximately 80% of them singletons. Trimming shortened V by 5 bases and J by 0 bases, and 17 bases separated the two germline ends. The CDR3 is 17 residues long. Per germline, CDR1 SGHDN and CDR2 FVKESK. Sequenced sample: PBMCs or T cells enriched from blood (not recorded which). This rearrangement joins TRBV14 to TRBJ1-3, with D unresolved. The clonotype was recovered from a woman under 30 who had been exposed to COVID-19. The CDR3 reads CASSSKPSGFSGNTIYF. CDR3 DNA sequence: TGTGCCAGCAGCTCCAAGCCCAGCGGGTTCTCTGGAAACACCATATATTTT.